The T cell receptor beta chain under discussion was sequenced for a study of blood T cell repertoires in COVID-19. Seattle's cohort entered during active infection and was followed longitudinally. Using immunoSEQ multiplex PCR, the repertoire was profiled, and TCRdb retains in-frame clones only, with some absent. The sample holds 150,000 to 200,000 clones, roughly four fifths seen once. This clone occurred once. The sequencing sample was made of peripheral blood. The sequence was collected from a woman between 65 and 79 years old with COVID-19, enrolled during active disease.

The CDR3 bases are TGTGCCATCAGTTCGTCCGGGACAGGGGGACTATCCTACGAGCAGTACTTC. Encoded protein: CAISSSGTGGLSYEQYF. The genes are TRBV10-3 and TRBJ2-7, with 11 nucleotides matching TRBD1. Germline CDR1 is ENHRY and CDR2 is SYGVKD. The length of the CDR3 is 17 residues. Germline trimming cut 5 bases from V and 1 base from J; bases unmatched to any gene: 10.